Below, 16 T cell receptor beta chains from the same sample are listed, as sequenced in a study of blood T cell repertoires in COVID-19. The assay was immunoSEQ multiplex PCR, and TCRdb's table has in-frame clones only and misses some. The sample carries about 220,000 clones, about four fifths recorded once. Specimen: peripheral blood. These receptors came from a woman aged 70-85 years with acute or convalescent COVID-19.

V gene TRBV9 combines with J gene TRBJ2-2, with D possibly matching TRBD1 (7 bases). Germline CDR1 and CDR2: SGDLS and YYNGEE. This CDR3 has 15 residues. V lost 4 bases and J 0 bases, leaving 10 bases between the germline ends. CDR3 sequence reads: CASSPRGANTGELFF. CDR3 DNA: TGTGCCAGCAGCCCCAGGGGGGCGAACACCGGGGAGCTGTTTTTT.

The chain employs TRBV6-2 or TRBV6-3 and TRBJ2-2; D gene uncertain. The CDR3 has 16 amino acids. The ends were cut back, 2 bases at V and 0 bases at J, with 10 bases in the middle. Germline values: CDR1 MNHEY, CDR2 SVGEGT. The CDR3 nucleotides read TGTGCCAGCAGTTACCCACAGTTCGCGAACACCGGGGAGCTGTTTTTT. Its protein is CASSYPQFANTGELFF.

This rearrangement joins TRBV7-6 to TRBJ2-1; 12 bases are a match to TRBD2. Germline V gene data show CDR1 as SGHVS and CDR2 as FNYEAQ. The length of the CDR3 is 17 residues. Trimming at V came to 5 bases and at J to 7 bases, leaving 12 bases not matched to a gene. The CDR3 reads CASSPAPSGGARNEQFF. The CDR3 coding sequence is TGTGCCAGCAGCCCTGCTCCTAGCGGGGGGGCAAGGAATGAGCAGTTCTTC.

This clone has more than one count but fewer than ten. This rearrangement joins TRBV4-1 to TRBJ2-5, with 8 bases lining up with TRBD2. After removal of 5 bases from V and 2 bases from J, the junction contained 10 bases not matched to a gene. The length of the CDR3 is 16 residues. Per the germline V gene, CDR1 is MGHRA and CDR2 is YSYEKL. The CDR3: CASSKGHSGGQETQYF. DNA for the CDR3: TGCGCCAGCAGCAAAGGACACTCGGGGGGGCAAGAGACCCAGTACTTC.

This chain uses TRBV19 with TRBJ2-7; D possibly corresponds to TRBD2 (5 bases). Per germline, CDR1 LNHDA and CDR2 SQIVND (reference sequence). Trimming removed 4 bases from V and 6 bases from J, with 16 bases in between. The CDR3 has 14 amino acids. The CDR3 sequence is CASSTTGSAVEQYF. CDR3 sequence (DNA): TGTGCCAGTAGTACCACGGGAAGTGCCGTCGAGCAGTACTTC.

V and J are TRBV5-4 and TRBJ1-2, with unresolved D. The V gene's germline CDR1 is SGHNT and CDR2 YYREEE (reference sequence). Between the trimmed V and J ends, which lost 1 base and 2 bases, there was a span of 12 bases. The CDR3 consists of 15 residues. CDR3 in amino acids: CASSLYGRVNYGYTF. The CDR3 region has the DNA TGTGCCAGCAGCTTGTACGGGAGGGTGAACTATGGCTACACCTTC.

This clone was picked up a small number of times. The gene calls are TRBV6-2 or TRBV6-3 and TRBJ2-3; TRBD2 might be the D (6 bases). Germline V gene data show CDR1 as MNHEY and CDR2 as SVGEGT. V lost 0 bases and J 3 bases, leaving 16 bases between the germline ends. The CDR3 is made up of 17 amino acids. CDR3 in amino acids: CASSYSAMGGRTDTQYF. CDR3 bases: TGTGCCAGCAGTTACTCCGCTATGGGGGGTAGGACAGATACGCAGTATTTT.

V and J are TRBV4-2 and TRBJ1-3; 8 bases align to TRBD1. Germline V gene lookup returns CDR1 LGHNA and CDR2 YNFKEQ. With V trimmed by 5 bases and J by 6 bases, 6 bases remained unmatched. CDR3 length equals 14 residues. The CDR3 spells CASSTDREANTIYF. For the CDR3, the DNA is TGTGCCAGCAGCACGGACAGGGAGGCAAACACCATATATTTT.

V and J are TRBV28 and TRBJ1-5, with TRBD1 matching 11 bases. V shed 6 bases and J 6 bases; nucleotides not matched to a gene: 7. The CDR3 is made up of 15 amino acids. Germline CDR1 is MDHEN and CDR2 is SYDVKM. The CDR3 reads CASRGQGDVAQPQHF. CDR3 in DNA: TGTGCCAGCAGGGGACAGGGGGACGTCGCTCAGCCCCAGCATTTT.

This sequence joins TRBV6-1 and TRBJ1-2; tentatively, D is TRBD1 (6 bases). The CDR3 covers 13 residues. Germline V gene sequence: CDR1 MNHNS, CDR2 SASEGT. Trimming left V 1 base short and J 8 bases short, with 11 bases between. CDR3 coding DNA: TGTGCCAGCAGTGAAGAGGGGGGGCAAGGCTACACCTTC. The encoded protein is CASSEEGGQGYTF.

The chain links TRBV2 to TRBJ1-2; a possible D gene is TRBD1 (5 bases). CDR1 and CDR2 (germline): SNHLY, FYNNEI. The CDR3 contains 12 residues. The ends were cut back, 6 bases at V and 6 bases at J, with 11 bases in the middle. CDR3 residues: CASSRGENGYTF. The CDR3 DNA reads TGTGCCAGCAGCCGGGGGGAGAATGGCTACACCTTC.

This clone was observed a few times. The J gene is TRBJ1-6, the V gene TRBV7-2, with 7 positions matching TRBD1. The CDR3 consists of 13 residues. The germline CDR1 and CDR2 sequences are SGHTA and FQGNSA. V lost 5 bases and J lost 9; bases outside the gene matches: 4. The DNA of the CDR3 is TGTGCCAGCAGCACCTGGGACAGTTCACCCCTCCACTTT. As protein: CASSTWDSSPLHF.

The chain joins TRBV5-8 to TRBJ1-3, with a tentative D call TRBD1 (6 bases). CDR3 length: 16 amino acids. Germline V gene data show CDR1 as SGHTS and CDR2 as YDEGEE. Trimming took 4 bases from V and 5 from J, leaving 19 bases between them. The CDR3 loop is CASSQQGRVARNTIYF. The CDR3 region has the DNA TGTGCCAGCAGCCAACAGGGTAGAGTCGCCCGAAACACCATATATTTT.

This clone appeared a single time. The CDR3 here is CATSRGGTGVTQYF. CDR3 DNA: TGTGCCACCAGCAGAGGAGGGACAGGAGTGACCCAGTACTTC. This chain joins TRBV15 and TRBJ2-5; 8 positions agree with TRBD1. Per the germline V gene, CDR1 is LNHNV and CDR2 is YYDKDF (reference sequence). The CDR3 has 14 residues. Unmatched junction bases numbered 5, after V lost 1 base and J lost 7 bases.

The chain recombines TRBV7-8 with TRBJ2-7; 9 bases agree with TRBD2. Germline V gene data show CDR1 as SGHVS and CDR2 as FQNEAQ. CDR3 length: 16 residues. J gave up 1 base and V 5 bases, and 9 bases lay outside the gene matches. The CDR3 loop reads CASSLGLAGTSYEQYF. CDR3 bases: TGTGCCAGCAGCCTAGGGCTAGCGGGGACTTCCTACGAGCAGTACTTC.

The genes are TRBV18 and TRBJ1-5; D ambiguous. The germline V gene encodes CDR1 KGHSH and CDR2 LQKENI. The CDR3 covers 14 residues. V was shortened by 3 bases and J by 4 bases, with 10 bases between the two germline ends. CDR3 sequence reads: CASSPKQANQPQHF. The CDR3 DNA reads as TGTGCCAGCTCACCTAAGCAAGCAAATCAGCCCCAGCATTTT.